This T cell receptor beta chain was captured in a study of cytomegalovirus exposure and HLA in healthy donors. Germline V gives CDR1 SGDLS, CDR2 YYNGEE. The ends were cut back, 3 bases at V and 5 bases at J, with 15 bases in the middle. This CDR3 is built from 14 residues. In the PCR, 60 Vbeta and 13 Jbeta primers were used. The method was immunoSEQ multiplex PCR; TCRdb's version includes in-frame clones alone and lacks a portion of them. The sample lists 170,000 or so clones; roughly 80% were seen once. The receptor's source is a boy younger than 18 in good health and CMV-seronegative. V usage is TRBV9 and J usage is TRBJ2-7; tentatively, D is TRBD1 (6 bases). What was sequenced was PBMCs. CDR3 sequence reads: CASSGSPGAHEQYF. The CDR3 DNA reads as TGTGCCAGCAGCGGCAGCCCAGGGGCCCACGAGCAGTACTTC. Complete variable domain (other parts from reference TRBV9 and TRBJ2-7): DSGVTQTPKHLITATGQRVTLRCSPRSGDLSVYWYQQSLDQGLQFLIQYYNGEERAKGNILERFSAQQFPDLHSELNLSSLELGDSALYFCASSGSPGAHEQYFGPGTRLTVT.